This TCR beta chain was sequenced for a study of cytomegalovirus exposure and HLA in healthy donors. Study details: Unique TCRs from HLA-typed donors, 80 million to 100 million of them, were held in an early data release. Regarding the study as a whole: TCR association rates varied by HLA locus in a later analysis, with DRB1 highest and HLA-C lowest. Overall, around 160 TCR beta chains were annotated as cytomegalovirus-associated.

The PCR contained 60 Vbeta and 13 Jbeta primers. Libraries were prepared by immunoSEQ multiplex PCR; TCRdb keeps only in-frame clonotypes and omits some of them. Of roughly 190,000 clones listed, 75% to 80% are singletons. A note on this clone: Its antigen is undetermined.

Germline lookup yields CDR1 MNHNY and CDR2 SVGAGI (reference sequence). The CDR3 is 14 residues long. The junction had 10 bases not matched to a gene; V was cut back by 5 bases and J by 7 bases. The sequencing sample was made of PBMCs. V usage is TRBV6-6 and J usage is TRBJ2-7; TRBD1 matches at 8 bases. This receptor was obtained from a female donor in good health and CMV-seronegative. CDR3 loop: CASSNGQGTREQYF. The CDR3 DNA follows: TGTGCCAGCAGTAACGGACAGGGAACTAGGGAGCAGTACTTC.